These 29 T cell receptor beta chains originate from one sample sequenced in a study of blood T cell repertoires in COVID-19 (dated by TCRdb to 2018 to 2020). The library was produced with the immunoSEQ multiplex PCR assay. This is the immuneACCESS table as TCRdb keeps it, with only in-frame sequences that have V and J called. A part of the clones is gone; compared with another copy, unresolved V genes explain less than half, and the rest is unexplained. Present in this sample are a few hundred thousand clones, around 80% of which were seen just once. The top ten constitute approximately 4.5% of the sample. Sequenced material: PBMCs or T cells enriched from blood (not recorded which). The receptor set was obtained from a man younger than 45 with acute COVID-19.

The chain links TRBV19 to TRBJ2-4, with TRBD1 matching 12 bases. Trimming removed 7 bases from V and 7 bases from J; junction bases left unmatched: 11. The CDR3 totals 16 residues. Germline V CDR1 and CDR2: LNHDA, SQIVND (reference sequence). The CDR3 region is CASNPGDRGRRNIQYF. The CDR3 DNA reads as TGTGCCAGTAACCCCGGGGACAGGGGGCGGAGGAACATTCAGTACTTC.

In its sample, this clone was seen once. This chain joins TRBV20-1 and TRBJ2-1, with TRBD1 matching 9 bases. J lost 6 bases, V lost 3 bases, and 12 bases had no gene match. The length of the CDR3 is 16 residues. In germline, CDR1 is DFQATT, CDR2 SNEGSKA (reference sequence). CDR3 in DNA: TGCAGTGCTAGTGTACCCGGGACAGGGTCTGGCAATGAGCAGTTCTTC. This codes for CSASVPGTGSGNEQFF.

The chain is built from TRBV11-3 and TRBJ1-6; 10 bases fit TRBD1. The CDR3 consists of 15 residues. The germline gives CDR1 SGHNT, CDR2 YENEEA. The ends lost 3 bases at V and 6 bases at J; junction bases unmatched: 2. In DNA, the CDR3 is TGTGCCAGCAGCTTCCGGGACAGGGGTAATTCACCCCTCCACTTT. Protein sequence: CASSFRDRGNSPLHF.

The CDR3 sequence: CSAPFAQSHGYTF. The CDR3 DNA sequence: TGCAGCGCTCCCTTCGCACAAAGTCATGGCTACACCTTC. This chain joins TRBV29-1 and TRBJ1-2; no definite D call. This CDR3 contains 13 residues. Germline V gene sequence: CDR1 SQVTM, CDR2 ANQGSEA. V dropped 7 bases and J dropped 6 bases, with 18 bases sitting between them.

The rearrangement joins TRBV7-6 to TRBJ2-1, with 7 bases matching TRBD2. The CDR3 covers 16 residues. The germline V gene has CDR1 SGHVS and CDR2 FNYEAQ. V gave up 5 bases and J gave up 6 bases; unmatched junction bases: 13. The CDR3 sequence: CASSREPAGLSNEQFF. The CDR3 bases are TGTGCCAGCAGCCGAGAGCCAGCGGGATTGTCCAATGAGCAGTTCTTC.

The V gene is TRBV18, the J gene TRBJ1-1; D call uncertain. Trimming shortened V by 3 bases and J by 7 bases, and 15 bases separated the two germline ends. The CDR3 sequence is 14 residues long. Germline CDR1 KGHSH, CDR2 LQKENI. CDR3 region: CASSPESLAGEAFF. DNA for the CDR3: TGTGCCAGCTCACCCGAATCACTTGCGGGTGAAGCTTTCTTT.

The CDR3 spells CANRNLQGQAFF. The CDR3 nucleotides are TGTGCCAACCGTAATCTTCAGGGTCAGGCTTTCTTT. The chain uses TRBV28 and TRBJ1-1; TRBD1 is a possible D gene (5 bases). The CDR3 extends over 12 amino acids. The V end lost 10 bases, the J end lost 11 bases, and 20 bases lay between the germline ends. The germline gives CDR1 MDHEN, CDR2 SYDVKM.

This chain joins TRBV7-3 and TRBJ2-5, with a possible D match to TRBD2 (5 bases). The germline CDR1 and CDR2 sequences are SGHTA and FQGTGA. V lost 11 bases to trimming and J lost 5 bases, with 21 bases between them. The CDR3 covers 14 residues. CDR3 nucleotides: TGTGCCTCCAGCCTCTTCGGAGGAGTGGAGACCCAGTACTTC. As protein: CASSLFGGVETQYF. The whole variable domain, filled in from reference TRBV7-3 and TRBJ2-5, reads GAGVSQTPSNKVTEKGKYVELRCDPISGHTALYWYRQSLGQGPEFLIYFQGTGAADDSGLPNDRFFAVRPEGSVSTLKIQRTERGDSAVYLCASSLFGGVETQYFGPGTRLLVL.

The chain links TRBV19 to TRBJ1-3; a weak D match, TRBD1 (6 bases). This CDR3 region has 15 residues. The germline CDR1 and CDR2 sequences are LNHDA and SQIVND (reference sequence). Trimming pared 6 bases from V and 3 bases from J, leaving 15 bases between. The CDR3 bases are TGTGCCAGTAGGCTGATGGGGGCTGATGGAAACACCATATATTTT. Protein: CASRLMGADGNTIYF. Supplemented by reference TRBV19 and TRBJ1-3, the full variable domain reads DGGITQSPKYLFRKEGQNVTLSCEQNLNHDAMYWYRQDPGQGLRLIYYSQIVNDFQKGDIAEGYSVSREKKESFPLTVTSAQKNPTAFYLCASRLMGADGNTIYFGEGSWLTVV.

The CDR3 sequence: CASSWTSGRYTQYF. The DNA of the CDR3 is TGTGCCAGCAGCTGGACTAGCGGGAGATATACGCAGTATTTT. The chain has TRBV11-3 and TRBJ2-3; 13 bases match TRBD2. V was pared by 4 bases and J by 7 bases, with 2 bases of the junction left unmatched. Germline V gene data show CDR1 as SGHNT and CDR2 as YENEEA. The length of the CDR3 is 14 residues.

For the CDR3, the DNA is TGTGCCAGCAGTGAAGCGCGGGATACGCAGTATTTT. Translated, it gives CASSEARDTQYF. The rearrangement joins TRBV28 to TRBJ2-3; D not certain. CDR3 length: 12 amino acids. Trimming removed 5 bases from V and 6 bases from J, with 9 bases in between. Germline CDR1 reads MDHEN; CDR2 reads SYDVKM.

This sequence joins TRBV7-8 and TRBJ1-2; 11 bases fit TRBD1. CDR1 is SGHVS and CDR2 is FQNEAQ in the germline V gene. The V gene end was trimmed by 5 bases and the J gene end by 6 bases; junction bases not matched to a gene: 2. The CDR3 totals 13 residues. The DNA for the CDR3 is TGTGCCAGCAGCCAGGACAGGGGGCATGGCTACACCTTC. As protein: CASSQDRGHGYTF.

This chain joins TRBV18 and TRBJ1-1; perhaps TRBD1 as D (5 bases). This CDR3 region has 16 residues. V was cut by 0 bases and J by 1 base, with 12 bases left in between. CDR1 and CDR2 (germline): KGHSH, LQKENI. The CDR3 is CASSPPGGLGNTEAFF. Here the CDR3 DNA reads TGTGCCAGCTCACCACCGGGGGGGTTAGGGAACACTGAAGCTTTCTTT.

In nucleotides, the CDR3 is TGTGCCAGCAGAATTGTGGGGGGAAACACTGAAGCTTTCTTT. Amino acid sequence: CASRIVGGNTEAFF. This chain joins TRBV11-2 and TRBJ1-1; tentative D call: TRBD1 (5 bases). Germline loops: CDR1 SGHAT, CDR2 FQNNGV. V was trimmed by 6 bases and J by 2 bases, leaving 13 bases between them. The CDR3 totals 14 residues. Drawing the rest from reference TRBV11-2 and TRBJ1-1, the complete variable domain is EAGVAQSPRYKIIEKRQSVAFWCNPISGHATLYWYQQILGQGPKLLIQFQNNGVVDDSQLPKDRFSAERLKGVDSTLKIQPAKLEDSAVYLCASRIVGGNTEAFFGQGTRLTVV.

The chain recombines TRBV20-1 with TRBJ1-2; D remains unclear. The germline gives CDR1 DFQATT, CDR2 SNEGSKA (reference sequence). Trimming removed 3 bases from V and 6 bases from J, with 14 bases in between. CDR3 length: 13 residues. Here the CDR3 reads CSASDRWGDGYTF. In DNA, the CDR3 is TGCAGTGCTAGTGACCGATGGGGAGATGGCTACACCTTC.

The V gene is TRBV28, the J gene TRBJ1-2; no clear D gene. This CDR3 has 14 residues. Per the germline V gene, CDR1 is MDHEN and CDR2 is SYDVKM. Trimming left V 5 bases short and J 10 bases short, with 20 bases between. This chain's CDR3 is CASSPPGGVSSYTF. The CDR3 DNA reads TGTGCCAGCAGTCCTCCGGGCGGGGTTTCATCCTACACCTTC.

The chain recombines TRBV6-2 or TRBV6-3 with TRBJ1-1; 10 positions match TRBD1. After removal of 3 bases from V and 6 bases from J, the junction contained 4 bases not matched to a gene. This CDR3 region has 14 residues. Germline loops: CDR1 MNHEY, CDR2 SVGEGT. The CDR3 sequence is CASSYTGQGAEAFF. CDR3 DNA: TGTGCCAGCAGTTATACAGGACAGGGGGCTGAAGCTTTCTTT.

Worth noting for this clone: The same CDR3 is also encoded by other DNA sequences in this sample. The chain has TRBV5-1 and TRBJ2-5; D is ambiguous. The germline V and J ends were trimmed by 0 bases and 2 bases, with 5 bases remaining between them. The CDR3 sequence is 13 residues long. Germline V CDR1 and CDR2: SGHRS, YFSETQ. DNA for the CDR3: TGCGCCAGCAGCTTGGGGCAACAAGAGACCCAGTACTTC. Translating it yields CASSLGQQETQYF.

The J gene is TRBJ2-2, the V gene TRBV29-1; D not resolved. CDR3 length: 10 amino acids. Trimming shortened V by 7 bases and J by 8 bases, and 8 bases separated the two germline ends. CDR1 is SQVTM and CDR2 is ANQGSEA in the germline V gene. CDR3 protein: CSAADGELFF. Written as DNA, the CDR3 is TGCAGCGCTGCGGATGGGGAGCTGTTTTTT.

The genes are TRBV11-3 and TRBJ1-2; D not resolved. V lost 0 bases and J 1 base, leaving 9 bases between the germline ends. CDR1 SGHNT and CDR2 YENEEA come from the germline V gene. The CDR3 extends over 15 amino acids. The CDR3 loop is CASSLEAGSNYGYTF. The CDR3 DNA follows: TGTGCCAGCAGCTTAGAGGCCGGGAGTAACTATGGCTACACCTTC.

This clone was recorded many times. This chain links TRBV19 with TRBJ2-1, with D tentatively TRBD1 (5 bases). V was pared by 7 bases and J by 9 bases, with 13 bases between. The CDR3 covers 12 residues. CDR1 and CDR2 from the germline V gene are LNHDA and SQIVND (reference sequence). DNA for the CDR3: TGTGCCAGTAATACCAGGGCCGGTGAGCAGTTCTTC. Its protein product is CASNTRAGEQFF. Using reference TRBV19 and TRBJ2-1 for the parts outside the CDR3, the full variable domain is DGGITQSPKYLFRKEGQNVTLSCEQNLNHDAMYWYRQDPGQGLRLIYYSQIVNDFQKGDIAEGYSVSREKKESFPLTVTSAQKNPTAFYLCASNTRAGEQFFGPGTRLTVL.

The gene calls are TRBV28 and TRBJ1-3, with a possible D match to TRBD1 (6 bases). The germline CDR1 and CDR2 sequences are MDHEN and SYDVKM. The V gene lost 6 bases and the J gene lost 0 bases, with 6 bases spanning the gap. The CDR3 runs 13 residues. CDR3 sequence (DNA): TGTGCCAGCAGGACAGGCTCTGGAAACACCATATATTTT. Amino acids: CASRTGSGNTIYF.

The J gene is TRBJ1-1, the V gene TRBV11-3; no clear D. The V and J ends lost 3 bases and 1 base respectively, with 9 bases between them. CDR1 and CDR2 (germline): SGHNT, YENEEA. The CDR3 is 14 residues long. The CDR3 coding sequence is TGTGCCAGCAGCTTTGATTCCAGGAACACTGAAGCTTTCTTT. Translated: CASSFDSRNTEAFF.

The genes are TRBV19 and TRBJ1-6; the D gene is possibly TRBD1 (6 bases). Germline loops: CDR1 LNHDA, CDR2 SQIVND (reference sequence). The CDR3 is 16 amino acids. V shed 3 bases and J shed 6 bases, with 15 bases lying between them. The DNA for the CDR3 is TGTGCCAGTAGTATTGAGGGGACACCGACTAATTCACCCCTCCACTTT. Translated: CASSIEGTPTNSPLHF.

V is TRBV19 and J is TRBJ1-5, with 7 bases that match TRBD1. V shed 5 bases and J 4 bases; nucleotides not matched to a gene: 2. The CDR3 spans 13 residues. Per the germline V gene, CDR1 is LNHDA and CDR2 is SQIVND (reference sequence). The CDR3 sequence is CASSVRGNQPQHF. CDR3 DNA sequence: TGTGCCAGTAGTGTCAGGGGGAATCAGCCCCAGCATTTT.

The chain is built from TRBV29-1 and TRBJ1-6; 7 bases line up with TRBD1. The junction had 8 bases not matched to a gene; V was cut back by 6 bases and J by 9 bases. Per the germline V gene, CDR1 is SQVTM and CDR2 is ANQGSEA. This CDR3 region has 13 residues. CDR3 coding DNA: TGCAGCGTCACAGACAGGGTCGGTTCACCCCTCCACTTT. Translation: CSVTDRVGSPLHF.

This chain uses TRBV7-9 with TRBJ2-1; TRBD2 might be the D (5 bases). Germline V gene data show CDR1 as SEHNR and CDR2 as FQNEAQ (reference sequence). The CDR3 is 15 residues long. Deletions cut 1 base from V and 8 bases from J, with 15 bases between. The CDR3 DNA is TGTGCCAGCAGCTTAGTGGTGGGAGCTATCTATGAGCAGTTCTTC. The encoded protein is CASSLVVGAIYEQFF.

This chain links TRBV7-6 with TRBJ2-2; tentative D call: TRBD2 (6 bases). This CDR3 contains 14 residues. Germline V lookup: CDR1 SGHVS, CDR2 FNYEAQ. V gave up 5 bases and J gave up 1 base, with 8 bases separating them. CDR3 DNA sequence: TGTGCCAGCAGCCTTAGCGGGAACACCGGGGAGCTGTTTTTT. Its translation: CASSLSGNTGELFF.

The gene calls are TRBV4-3 and TRBJ2-3; the D gene is possibly TRBD1 (5 bases). V lost 1 base to trimming and J lost 6 bases, with 11 bases between them. There are 14 residues in the CDR3. Per germline, CDR1 LGHNA and CDR2 YSLEER. Written as DNA, the CDR3 is TGCGCCAGCAGCCAAGGGACAACCGGGGATACGCAGTATTTT. As protein: CASSQGTTGDTQYF.